This T cell receptor beta chain was profiled in a study of radiation and T cells in renal cell carcinoma. Indicated time point: baseline pretreatment blood. Treatment meaning: 15 Gy SBRT to primary tumor, nephrectomy 4 weeks later. Assay used: immunoSEQ multiplex PCR; TCRdb lists only in-frame clones, some missing. The sample lists some 150,000 clones, 88% occurring once. V lost 5 bases and J lost 0, with 8 bases in between. From germline, CDR1 is SGHTA and CDR2 FQGNSA. This CDR3 is 13 amino acids long. This rearrangement joins TRBV7-2 to TRBJ2-7; D is unresolved. The specimen was blood, collected from a patient whose treatment included radiotherapy and nephrectomy. The sequence came from a woman aged 50 to 60 with renal cell carcinoma. The CDR3 reads CASSRTASYEQYF. The DNA for the CDR3 is TGTGCCAGCAGCCGCACCGCCTCCTACGAGCAGTACTTC.